This T cell receptor (beta chain) was observed in a study of Ad26.COV2.S vaccination and SARS-CoV-2 variants. Study-wide background: Within the COV1001 Ad26.COV2.S trial arm, the donor was enrolled. Dosing was one shot or two shots 56 days apart.

Here immunoSEQ multiplex PCR was the method, and the copy in TCRdb shows in-frame clones only, minus some. In the table there are over 400,000 clones, roughly 90% of which are singletons. On this clone itself: Its target is not known.

Study observations and caveats: Vaccinees displayed broader spike-specific TCR repertoires than placebo recipients. Measures of TCR breadth and depth may have fallen short of total T cell responses.

This CDR3 has 16 amino acids. With 1 base removed from V and 0 bases from J, the gap between germline ends came to 11 bases. CDR1 is SGHTA and CDR2 is FQGNSA in the germline V gene. Treatment reported: roughly 18 received Ad26.COV2.S at low or high dose, single or two shots; about 5 received placebo; per-sample allocation not given. At day 63 after the first vaccine or placebo injection, samples were drawn. The sample here was peripheral blood, taken in a trial of Ad26.COV2.S vaccine versus placebo. This chain joins TRBV7-2 and TRBJ2-3; D assignment may be TRBD1 or TRBD2 (5 bases each). The source of this sequence is a person between 18 and 65 years old who received the Ad26.COV2.S COVID-19 vaccine or a placebo. CDR3 coding DNA: TGTGCCAGCAGCTTAGGGGGGACCTCTAGCACAGATACGCAGTATTTT. It specifies CASSLGGTSSTDTQYF.